Described below is a single T cell receptor (beta chain) sequence and its context. The data belong to a study of control samples from healthy donors and cancer patients. Sequencing was performed with immunoSEQ multiplex PCR; in TCRdb, only in-frame clones are kept and a portion is missing. The table lists around 130,000 clones, around 87% of them singletons, with 9.5% to 13% in the top ten. CDR1 is SQVTM, CDR2 ANQGSEA, per germline. There are 14 residues in the CDR3. V dropped 6 bases and J dropped 3 bases, with 15 bases sitting between them. This chain uses TRBV29-1 with TRBJ2-1, with TRBD1 as a possible D gene (6 bases). The sequence derives from a young man in good health. The sample was blood. The CDR3 is CSVPRQEYYNEQFF. The DNA for the CDR3 is TGCAGCGTCCCCAGACAGGAGTACTACAATGAGCAGTTCTTC.